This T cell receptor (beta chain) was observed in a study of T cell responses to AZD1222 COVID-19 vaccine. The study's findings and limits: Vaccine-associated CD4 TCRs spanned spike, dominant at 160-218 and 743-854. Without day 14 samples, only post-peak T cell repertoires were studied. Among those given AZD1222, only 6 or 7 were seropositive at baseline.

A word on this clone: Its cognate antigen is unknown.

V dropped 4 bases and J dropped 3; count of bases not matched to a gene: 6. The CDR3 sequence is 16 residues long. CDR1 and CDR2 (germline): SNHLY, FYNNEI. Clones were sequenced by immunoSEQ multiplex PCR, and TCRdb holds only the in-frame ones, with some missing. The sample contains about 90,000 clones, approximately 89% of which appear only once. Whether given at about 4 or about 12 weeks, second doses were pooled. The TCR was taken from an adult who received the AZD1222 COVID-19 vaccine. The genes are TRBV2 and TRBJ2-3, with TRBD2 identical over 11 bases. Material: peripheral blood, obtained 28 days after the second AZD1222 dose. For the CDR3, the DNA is TGTGCCAGCAGTGTTAGCGGGGGGGTGTTGACAGATACGCAGTATTTT. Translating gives CASSVSGGVLTDTQYF.